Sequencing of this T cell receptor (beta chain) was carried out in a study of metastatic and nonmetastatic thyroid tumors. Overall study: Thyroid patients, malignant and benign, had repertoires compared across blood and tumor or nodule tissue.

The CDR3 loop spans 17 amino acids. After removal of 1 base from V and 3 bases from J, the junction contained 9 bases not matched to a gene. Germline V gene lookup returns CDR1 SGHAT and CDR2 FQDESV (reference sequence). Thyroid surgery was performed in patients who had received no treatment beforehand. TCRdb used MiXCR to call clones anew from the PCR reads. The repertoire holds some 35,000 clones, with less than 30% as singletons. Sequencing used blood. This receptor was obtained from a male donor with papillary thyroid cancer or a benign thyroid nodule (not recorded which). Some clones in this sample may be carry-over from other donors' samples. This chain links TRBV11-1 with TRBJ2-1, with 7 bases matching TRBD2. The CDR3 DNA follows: TGTGCCAGCAGCTTAGAATCGGTAGCGGGCTTCTACAATGAGCAGTTCTTC. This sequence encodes CASSLESVAGFYNEQFF.